These 16 T cell receptor beta chains were all obtained from the same sample, sequenced in a study of blood T cell repertoires in COVID-19. The assay was immunoSEQ multiplex PCR, and TCRdb's table has in-frame clones only and misses some. The table shows 95,000 to 120,000 clones, with over 75% occurring only once. Material: peripheral blood. The receptors were sampled from a human donor in a cohort sampled during active COVID-19.

In nucleotides, the CDR3 is TGCGCCAGCACCCCCCAAGGGACAGGGGCTGCCACAGATACGCAGTATTTT. Encoded protein: CASTPQGTGAATDTQYF. The V and J genes are TRBV5-1 and TRBJ2-3; TRBD1 matches at 10 bases. V dropped 6 bases and J dropped 2; count of bases not matched to a gene: 12. This CDR3 spans 17 amino acids. CDR1 SGHRS and CDR2 YFSETQ come from the germline V gene. Full variable domain (rest looked up from reference TRBV5-1 and TRBJ2-3): KAGVTQTPRYLIKTRGQQVTLSCSPISGHRSVSWYQQTPGQGLQFLFEYFSETQRNKGNFPGRFSGRQFSNSRSEMNVSTLELGDSALYLCASTPQGTGAATDTQYFGPGTRLTVL.

The rearrangement uses TRBV7-6 and TRBJ2-7; 7 bases match TRBD1. V trimming: 5 bases; J trimming: 5 bases; junction bases outside the gene matches: 6. CDR1 is SGHVS, CDR2 FNYEAQ, per germline. CDR3 size: 13 residues. CDR3 protein: CASSPTGIHEQYF. The DNA of the CDR3 is TGTGCCAGCAGCCCGACAGGGATCCACGAGCAGTACTTC.

J is TRBJ2-7 and V is TRBV6-6; 10 nucleotides line up with TRBD2. This CDR3 has 14 amino acids. Trimming cost V 8 bases and J 2 bases; bases outside gene matches: 6. Germline lookup yields CDR1 MNHNY and CDR2 SVGAGI (reference sequence). CDR3 sequence (DNA): TGTGCCAGCGAGGGAGCGGGGGGGCCCTACGAGCAGTACTTC. Protein sequence: CASEGAGGPYEQYF.

J is TRBJ1-2 and V is TRBV25-1; D gene uncertain. Trimming pared 2 bases from V and 4 bases from J, leaving 8 bases between. Germline assignment: CDR1 MGHDK and CDR2 SYGVNS. This CDR3 is 13 amino acids long. The CDR3 sequence is CASSEPSLYGYTF. In DNA form, the CDR3 reads TGTGCCAGCAGTGAACCGTCCCTCTATGGCTACACCTTC.

The table lists this clone with a few counts. V gene TRBV7-3 combines with J gene TRBJ2-2; possibly TRBD1 for D (5 bases). Germline-derived CDR1 and CDR2 are SGHTA and FQGTGA. This CDR3 has 15 amino acids. V was cut by 5 bases and J by 4 bases, with 14 bases left in between. CDR3 protein: CASSPGSTLTGELFF. The CDR3 coding sequence is TGTGCCAGCAGCCCAGGGTCCACTCTCACCGGGGAGCTGTTTTTT.

This chain links TRBV27 with TRBJ2-3; D is undetermined. The ends were cut back, 3 bases at V and 0 bases at J, with 7 bases in the middle. The CDR3 spans 14 residues. Germline loops: CDR1 MNHEY, CDR2 SMNVEV (reference sequence). CDR3 in amino acids: CASSFSGSTDTQYF. The CDR3, as DNA: TGTGCCAGCAGTTTCTCCGGTAGCACAGATACGCAGTATTTT.

The rearrangement joins TRBV6-5 to TRBJ2-3; D unclear. Germline values: CDR1 MNHEY, CDR2 SVGAGI. This CDR3 spans 15 amino acids. V lost 5 bases and J 2 bases, leaving 14 bases between the germline ends. In nucleotides, the CDR3 is TGTGCCAGCAGTCCACACCCGGAGATCACAGATACGCAGTATTTT. Translated: CASSPHPEITDTQYF.

V gene TRBV3-1 (or the pseudogene TRBV3-2) combines with J gene TRBJ2-1, with TRBD2 matching over 11 bases. This CDR3 has 14 amino acids. Germline V gene lookup returns CDR1 LGHDT and CDR2 YNNKEL (reference sequence). V dropped 2 bases and J dropped 8; count of bases not matched to a gene: 2. The CDR3 nucleotides read TGTGCCAGCAGCCAACTAGCGGGAGGTTATGAGCAGTTCTTC. Translated: CASSQLAGGYEQFF.

The V call is TRBV2, the J call TRBJ2-7; 8 bases are shared with TRBD2. The CDR3 is made up of 17 amino acids. Germline V gene sequence: CDR1 SNHLY, CDR2 FYNNEI. The V and J ends lost 3 bases and 3 bases, in that order; junction bases with no gene match: 13. The CDR3 sequence is CASSDFRGLAGFYEQYF. Written as DNA, the CDR3 is TGTGCCAGCAGTGATTTCCGAGGACTAGCAGGGTTCTACGAGCAGTACTTC.

This chain connects TRBV27 to TRBJ2-7; D perhaps matches TRBD1 (5 bases). V lost 3 bases and J 3 bases, leaving 15 bases between the germline ends. Germline V lookup: CDR1 MNHEY, CDR2 SMNVEV (reference sequence). The CDR3 runs 15 residues. The CDR3 is CASSLLSGPDYEQYF. The CDR3 region has the DNA TGTGCCAGCAGTTTGTTATCAGGGCCGGACTACGAGCAGTACTTC.

This clone is a singleton in its sample. The chain carries TRBV7-9 and TRBJ1-2; TRBD1 agrees at 12 bases. CDR3 size: 14 residues. Unmatched junction bases numbered 2, after V lost 3 bases and J lost 6 bases. Germline values: CDR1 SEHNR, CDR2 FQNEAQ (reference sequence). CDR3 amino acids: CASSLGTGGDGYTF. The CDR3 nucleotides read TGTGCCAGCAGCTTGGGGACAGGGGGCGATGGCTACACCTTC.

The J gene is TRBJ2-3, the V gene TRBV19; possible D gene TRBD2, 5 bases. The CDR3 runs to 16 residues. Trimming shortened V by 5 bases and J by 2 bases, and 17 bases separated the two germline ends. CDR1 LNHDA and CDR2 SQIVND come from the germline V gene (reference sequence). This chain's CDR3 is CASSVPGLSTTDTQYF. As DNA, the CDR3 is TGTGCCAGTAGTGTACCCGGACTCAGTACCACAGATACGCAGTATTTT. The complete variable domain, with remaining parts taken from reference TRBV19 and TRBJ2-3, reads DGGITQSPKYLFRKEGQNVTLSCEQNLNHDAMYWYRQDPGQGLRLIYYSQIVNDFQKGDIAEGYSVSREKKESFPLTVTSAQKNPTAFYLCASSVPGLSTTDTQYFGPGTRLTVL.

This sequence joins TRBV10-2 and TRBJ2-2; D perhaps matches TRBD1 (5 bases). Germline V gene sequence: CDR1 WSHSY, CDR2 SAAADI. The CDR3 is 14 residues long. Trimming cost V 6 bases and J 6 bases, with 14 bases left between them. The CDR3 nucleotides are TGCGCCAGCAGCCACCCTCGGACACCCGGGGAGCTGTTTTTT. Translating gives CASSHPRTPGELFF.

This chain joins TRBV28 and TRBJ2-7, with D perhaps TRBD2 (5 bases). CDR1 is MDHEN and CDR2 is SYDVKM in the germline V gene. The CDR3 has 12 residues. V lost 6 bases to trimming and J lost 2 bases, with 8 bases between them. In DNA form, the CDR3 reads TGTGCCAGCAGCCCCGGGGCCTACGAGCAGTACTTC. Encoded protein: CASSPGAYEQYF.

This clone was detected only once. The gene calls are TRBV2 and TRBJ2-2; TRBD1 might be the D (6 bases). The CDR3 length is 13 residues. The ends were cut back, 7 bases at V and 1 base at J, with 7 bases in the middle. CDR1 SNHLY and CDR2 FYNNEI come from the germline V gene. CDR3 region: CASNRVNTGELFF. The CDR3 nucleotides are TGTGCCAGCAACAGGGTGAACACCGGGGAGCTGTTTTTT.

The chain carries TRBV19 and TRBJ2-7; the match to TRBD2 covers 8 bases. Germline trimming cut 8 bases from V and 4 bases from J; bases unmatched to any gene: 10. Germline loops: CDR1 LNHDA, CDR2 SQIVND (reference sequence). This CDR3 contains 14 residues. The CDR3 DNA reads TGTGCCAGTTCGGTCGGACTAGCAAAGTACGAGCAGTACTTC. Protein: CASSVGLAKYEQYF.